This T cell receptor beta chain was documented in a study of blood T cell repertoires in COVID-19. Germline-derived CDR1 and CDR2 are ENHRY and SYGVKD. The ends lost 7 bases at V and 2 bases at J; junction bases unmatched: 6. CDR3 length: 15 amino acids. Per the original data handling: Nucleated cell number was recorded as an estimate derived from reference gene primer amplification. Profiled with immunoSEQ multiplex PCR; TCRdb holds only in-frame clones, not every one. That table furnishes V, J and clone size, whereas the DNA furnished D and trimming. Of roughly 100,000 clones in the sample, more than 70% are singletons; the top ten hold 11%.

The clonotype originates from a woman between 25 and 40 years old with acute or convalescent COVID-19. J is TRBJ1-2 and V is TRBV10-3; the match to TRBD1 covers 11 bases. What was sequenced was peripheral blood. CDR3 sequence reads: CAIIDRDRGNYGYTF. CDR3 DNA: TGTGCCATCATAGACCGGGACAGGGGGAACTATGGCTACACCTTC.